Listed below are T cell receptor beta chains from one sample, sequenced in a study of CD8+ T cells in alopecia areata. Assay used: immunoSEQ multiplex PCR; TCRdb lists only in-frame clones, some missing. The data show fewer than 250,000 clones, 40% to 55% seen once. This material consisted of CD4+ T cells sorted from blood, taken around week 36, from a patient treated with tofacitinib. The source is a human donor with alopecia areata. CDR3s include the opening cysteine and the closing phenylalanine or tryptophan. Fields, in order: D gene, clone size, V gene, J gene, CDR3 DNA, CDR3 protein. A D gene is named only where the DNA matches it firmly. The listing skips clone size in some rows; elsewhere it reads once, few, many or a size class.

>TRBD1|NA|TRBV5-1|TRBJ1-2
TGCGCCAGCAGCCCGGACGGGACAGACTATGGCTACACCTTC
CASSPDGTDYGYTF
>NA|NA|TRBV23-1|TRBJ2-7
TGCGCCAGCAGTCACCCCGGGACCCCGGCCTTCTACGAGCAGTACTTC
CASSHPGTPAFYEQYF
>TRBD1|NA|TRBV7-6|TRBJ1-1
TGTGCCAGCAGCGCAAACCAGGGGGCATTCTCTGAAGCTTTCTTT
CASSANQGAFSEAFF
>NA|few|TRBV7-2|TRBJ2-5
TGTGCCAGCAGCCCTGCCGGGGGCTTGGAGACCCAGTACTTC
CASSPAGGLETQYF
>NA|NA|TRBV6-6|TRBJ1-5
TGTGCCAGCAGTTACGACCGGAGGGGCAATCAGCCCCAGCATTTT
CASSYDRRGNQPQHF
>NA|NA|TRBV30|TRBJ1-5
TGTGCCTGGAGTGTACAACGGGGCAATCAGCCCCAGCATTTT
CAWSVQRGNQPQHF
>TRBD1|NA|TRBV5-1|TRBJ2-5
TGCGCCAGCAGCCCCGGGACAGGGGAAGAGACCCAGTACTTC
CASSPGTGEETQYF
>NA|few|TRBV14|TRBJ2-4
TGTGCCAGCAGCCAAACAGGGATGGCCAAAAACATTCAGTACTTC
CASSQTGMAKNIQYF
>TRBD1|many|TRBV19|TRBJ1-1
TGTGCCAGTAGTCTCTTCCCCGGGACAGGGAACACTGAAGCTTTCTTT
CASSLFPGTGNTEAFF
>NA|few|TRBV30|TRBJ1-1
TGTGCCTGGAGTGAAGGACCCAGGGACACTGAAGCTTTCTTT
CAWSEGPRDTEAFF
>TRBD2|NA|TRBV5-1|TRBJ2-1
TGCGCCAGCAGCCAAACTAGCGCTAGCTCCTACAATGAGCAGTTCTTC
CASSQTSASSYNEQFF
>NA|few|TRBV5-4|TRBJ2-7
TGTGCCAGCAAACAATTGGGGGAGAGCTCCTACGAGCAGTACTTC
CASKQLGESSYEQYF
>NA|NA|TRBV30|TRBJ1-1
TGTGCCTGGAGACTAGTGAACACTGAAGCTTTCTTT
CAWRLVNTEAFF
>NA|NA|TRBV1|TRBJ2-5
TGCACCAGCAGCACTGGGGCGGAACAAGAGACCCAGTACTTC
CTSSTGAEQETQYF
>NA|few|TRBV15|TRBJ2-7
TGTGCCACCAGCATGGGCCGGGGGTACCACGAGCAGTACTTC
CATSMGRGYHEQYF
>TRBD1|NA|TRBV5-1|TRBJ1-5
TGCGCCAGCAGCTTGACCGGGACAGGGAACAATCAGCCCCAGCATTTT
CASSLTGTGNNQPQHF
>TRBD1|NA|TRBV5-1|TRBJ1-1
TGCGCCAGCAGCCGTGACAGGGCGAACACTGAAGCTTTCTTT
CASSRDRANTEAFF
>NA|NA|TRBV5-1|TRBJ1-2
TGCGCCAGCAGCTTGATGCAGGGAGGTGGCTACACCTTC
CASSLMQGGGYTF
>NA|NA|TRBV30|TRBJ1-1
TGTGCCTGGAGTGCGCTCTCGGGACGGACGGGCAATGGTGAAGCTTTCTTT
CAWSALSGRTGNGEAFF
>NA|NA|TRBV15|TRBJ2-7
TGTGCCACCAGCAGATCCTCCTACGAGCAGTACTTC
CATSRSSYEQYF
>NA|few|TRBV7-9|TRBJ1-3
TGTGCCAGCAGCTTAGCAGGACAGCGGTCGGCCATATATTTT
CASSLAGQRSAIYF
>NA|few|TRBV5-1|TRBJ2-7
TGCGCCAGCAGCCAGGGACTTCTTCGGGACGAGCAGTACTTC
CASSQGLLRDEQYF
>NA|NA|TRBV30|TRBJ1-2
TGTGCCTGGACCGGACAGTTGGGCTACACCTTC
CAWTGQLGYTF
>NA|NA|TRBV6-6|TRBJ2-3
TGTGCCAGCAAAACATCCACCACAGATACGCAGTATTTT
CASKTSTTDTQYF
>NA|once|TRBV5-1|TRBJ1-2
TGCGCCAGCAGCTTGATCCAGAGCTATGGCTACACCTTC
CASSLIQSYGYTF
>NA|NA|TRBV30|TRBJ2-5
TGTGCCTGGAGTGTAAGGCTTTCGGAGACCCAGTACTTC
CAWSVRLSETQYF
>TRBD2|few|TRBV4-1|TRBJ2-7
TGCGCCAGCAGCCGATTAGCGGGAGTGAGCTACGAGCAGTACTTC
CASSRLAGVSYEQYF
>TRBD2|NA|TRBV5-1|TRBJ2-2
TGCGCCAGCAGCTCGACCGGGACTAGCTTCGGGGCTTCGGAGAGCGGGGAGCTGTTTTTT
CASSSTGTSFGASESGELFF
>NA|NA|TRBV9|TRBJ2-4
TGTGCCAGCAGCGCGGGGGTAGCCAAAAACATTCAGTACTTC
CASSAGVAKNIQYF
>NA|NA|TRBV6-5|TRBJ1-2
TGTGCCAGCAGTTCAGGGACGGCTAACTATGGCTACACCTTC
CASSSGTANYGYTF
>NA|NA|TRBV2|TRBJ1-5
TGTGCCAGCAGTGAAGAACATAATCAGCCCCAGCATTTT
CASSEEHNQPQHF
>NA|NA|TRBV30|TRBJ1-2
TGTGCCTGGAGTGTACGAAAAAGAGATGGGAGGTACACCTTC
CAWSVRKRDGRYTF
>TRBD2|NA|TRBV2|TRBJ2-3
TGTGCCAGCAGTAAAGCACTAGCGGTAGTCCCAGATACGCAGTATTTT
CASSKALAVVPDTQYF
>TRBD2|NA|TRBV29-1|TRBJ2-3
TGCAGCGTTGTTACTAGCGGGAGCTCAGATACGCAGTATTTT
CSVVTSGSSDTQYF
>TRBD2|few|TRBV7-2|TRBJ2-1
TGTGCCAGCAGCTCGGGACTAGCGCCCACTAATGAGCAGTTCTTC
CASSSGLAPTNEQFF
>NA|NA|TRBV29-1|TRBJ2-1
TGCAGCGTTGAGGGGGGACAAGAGCAGTTCTTC
CSVEGGQEQFF
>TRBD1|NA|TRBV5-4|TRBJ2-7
TGTGCCAGCAGCACCTTCACGGGACAGGGGACCTACGAGCAGTACTTC
CASSTFTGQGTYEQYF
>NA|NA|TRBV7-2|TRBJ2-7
TGTGCCAGCAGCTACTACGGACTCCCTACCGAGCAGTACTTC
CASSYYGLPTEQYF
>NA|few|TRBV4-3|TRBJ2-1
TGCGCCAGCAGCCAAGATCCAGCGAGCAGATCGGAGCAGTTCTTC
CASSQDPASRSEQFF
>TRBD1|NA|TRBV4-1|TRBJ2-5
TGCGCCAGCAGCCAACGCGCTGCTATTACAGGGGCCCCCCAAGAGACCCAGTACTTC
CASSQRAAITGAPQETQYF
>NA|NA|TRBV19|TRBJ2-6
TGTGCCAGTAGTCCCCCCGGACGGAGCTCTGGGGCCAACGTCCTGACTTTC
CASSPPGRSSGANVLTF
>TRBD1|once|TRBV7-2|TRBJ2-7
TGTGCCAGCGCCCCAGGGGGAGCCTACGAGCAGTACTTC
CASAPGGAYEQYF
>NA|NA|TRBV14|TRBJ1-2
TGTGCCAGCAGCCAACAACTTAACTATGGCTACACCTTC
CASSQQLNYGYTF